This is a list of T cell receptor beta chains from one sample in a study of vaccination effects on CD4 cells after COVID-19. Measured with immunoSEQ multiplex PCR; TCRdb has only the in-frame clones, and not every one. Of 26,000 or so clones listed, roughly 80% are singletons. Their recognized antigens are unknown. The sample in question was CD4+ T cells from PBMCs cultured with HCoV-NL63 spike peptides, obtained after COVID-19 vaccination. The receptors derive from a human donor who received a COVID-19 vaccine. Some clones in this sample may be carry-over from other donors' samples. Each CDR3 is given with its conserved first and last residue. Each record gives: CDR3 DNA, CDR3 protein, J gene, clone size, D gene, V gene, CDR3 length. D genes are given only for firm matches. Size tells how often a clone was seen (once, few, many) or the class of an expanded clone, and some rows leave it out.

TGTGCCAGCCCCGTCTGGACAGGAAGAAGCACAGATACGCAGTATTTT | CASPVWTGRSTDTQYF | TRBJ2-3 | - | TRBD1 | TRBV5-8 | 16
TGTGCCAGCAGCGTAGACTTTGATGGCTACACCTTC | CASSVDFDGYTF | TRBJ1-2 | - | - | TRBV9 | 12
TGTGCCAGCAGTGGACAGAGCTATCAGCCCCAGCATTTT | CASSGQSYQPQHF | TRBJ1-5 | - | - | TRBV6-2/TRBV6-3 | 13
TGCGCCAGCAGCCCTGGACAGGGGGGAAATTCACCCCTCCACTTT | CASSPGQGGNSPLHF | TRBJ1-6 | - | TRBD1 | TRBV10-2 | 15
TGTGCCAGCGGGACACGAAATTCACCCCTCCACTTT | CASGTRNSPLHF | TRBJ1-6 | - | - | TRBV28 | 12
TGTGCCAGCAGCTTAGAGACGGGGGGCCTCACAGATACGCAGTATTTT | CASSLETGGLTDTQYF | TRBJ2-3 | - | - | TRBV11-2 | 16
TGTGCCAGCAGCCCGGACCGACAGGGGCGCGGTCTCACCTTC | CASSPDRQGRGLTF | TRBJ1-2 | - | TRBD1 | TRBV7-9 | 14
TGTGCCAGCACCCCAACCGCCGGGACTAGTTACAACGTTCAGTACTTC | CASTPTAGTSYNVQYF | TRBJ2-4 | - | TRBD2 | TRBV7-2 | 16
TGTGCCAGCACGGACTTTGGGTCGTTAGGGGGCGTAGGTGAGCAGTTCTTC | CASTDFGSLGGVGEQFF | TRBJ2-1 | - | TRBD1 | TRBV27 | 17
TGTGCCTGGACCAAAAAAGCAGGGACAGTTAACACCGGGGAGCTGTTTTTT | CAWTKKAGTVNTGELFF | TRBJ2-2 | - | TRBD1 | TRBV30 | 17
TGTGCCACAGGGAGACGGGTAAATCAGCCCCAGCATTTT | CATGRRVNQPQHF | TRBJ1-5 | - | - | TRBV6-5 | 13
TGTGCCAGCAGCCGAGAAAAACCAACAGGGGCACTCAGCAATCAGCCCCAGCATTTT | CASSREKPTGALSNQPQHF | TRBJ1-5 | - | TRBD1 | TRBV7-3 | 19
TGTGCCAGCTCACCGAGTGATAACAGGGGCTATGGCTACACCTTC | CASSPSDNRGYGYTF | TRBJ1-2 | - | TRBD1 | TRBV18 | 15
TGTGCCAGTAGTATAGGGCCGGGGCAATCCACTGAAGCTTTCTTT | CASSIGPGQSTEAFF | TRBJ1-1 | - | - | TRBV19 | 15
TGTGCCAGCTCACCAGGGCGATCTAGCGGGGCGAACCAAGAGACCCAGTACTTC | CASSPGRSSGANQETQYF | TRBJ2-5 | few | TRBD2 | TRBV18 | 18
TGCAGCGGCGGAGGGACAGGCAGGACTGAAGCTTTCTTT | CSGGGTGRTEAFF | TRBJ1-1 | once | TRBD1 | TRBV29-1 | 13
TGTGCCAGCAGAGACCCTAGCGGTTCTCACCCAGATACGCAGTATTTT | CASRDPSGSHPDTQYF | TRBJ2-3 | - | TRBD2 | TRBV5-6 | 16
TGTGCCAGTAGGAAAGCGGGGGGCACCTACAATGAGCAGTTCTTC | CASRKAGGTYNEQFF | TRBJ2-1 | - | TRBD2 | TRBV19 | 15
TGTGCCAGTCATGGTGCCGGGGAGCTGTTTTTT | CASHGAGELFF | TRBJ2-2 | - | - | TRBV19 | 11
TGTGCCAGCAGTTATCGGCAGGTCCTTATGAACACTGAAGCTTTCTTT | CASSYRQVLMNTEAFF | TRBJ1-1 | - | - | TRBV6-2/TRBV6-3 | 16
TGTGCCAGCAGATCAGGTGGTGGCTACACCTTC | CASRSGGGYTF | TRBJ1-2 | once | - | TRBV6-1 | 11
TGCGCCAGCAGCCAAGATCGATACTACCATGAGCAGTTCTTC | CASSQDRYYHEQFF | TRBJ2-1 | - | - | TRBV4-1 | 14
TGTGCCAGCAGCCCCAGGGATCGGGAGACCCAGTACTTC | CASSPRDRETQYF | TRBJ2-5 | - | - | TRBV9 | 13
TGTGCCAGCAGCCCCCACCCGAGGGAAGAAGCTTTCTTT | CASSPHPREEAFF | TRBJ1-1 | - | - | TRBV7-9 | 13
TGCGCCAGCAGCTTGGGGACTAGCCAAGAGACCCAGTACTTC | CASSLGTSQETQYF | TRBJ2-5 | - | TRBD2 | TRBV5-1 | 14
TGTGCCAGCAGCCAAACACGACGAGATACGCAGTATTTT | CASSQTRRDTQYF | TRBJ2-3 | - | - | TRBV3-1/TRBV3-2 | 13
TGCGCCAGCAGCTTGGGCCGGAACACTGAAGCTTTCTTT | CASSLGRNTEAFF | TRBJ1-1 | - | - | TRBV5-1 | 13
TGTGCCTGGAGCAGGACATTAAACACCATATATTTT | CAWSRTLNTIYF | TRBJ1-3 | - | - | TRBV30 | 12
TGTGCCAGCAGTAAACCGGGACCCTACTATGGCTACACCTTC | CASSKPGPYYGYTF | TRBJ1-2 | - | - | TRBV6-5 | 14
TGTGCCAGCAGTGCGCTGAGGGGGACGGTCACCGGGGAGCTGTTTTTT | CASSALRGTVTGELFF | TRBJ2-2 | - | - | TRBV6-1 | 16
TGTGCCAGCAGCGTACAGGCAGCCTACAATGAGCAGTTCTTC | CASSVQAAYNEQFF | TRBJ2-1 | - | - | TRBV9 | 14
TGTGCCAGAAGCCTTCTTTTGATCCAAGAGACCCAGTACTTC | CARSLLLIQETQYF | TRBJ2-5 | - | - | TRBV5-3 | 14
TGTGCCAGCAGCCCCGGGACGGACAGTGATGAAAAACTGTTTTTT | CASSPGTDSDEKLFF | TRBJ1-4 | - | - | TRBV7-7 | 15
TGTGCCAGCAGCTTGCCGGGTTCCTATAATTCACCCCTCCACTTT | CASSLPGSYNSPLHF | TRBJ1-6 | - | - | TRBV5-6 | 15
TGTGCCAGCAGTTACTCGATGGCGGCAGATACGCAGTATTTT | CASSYSMAADTQYF | TRBJ2-3 | - | - | TRBV6-5 | 14
TGCGCCAGCAGCTTCGCCCCCCCCGGGGAGCTGTTTTTT | CASSFAPPGELFF | TRBJ2-2 | - | - | TRBV5-1 | 13
TGTGCCAGTAGCAGGGGTGACGTGCAGTATTTT | CASSRGDVQYF | TRBJ2-3 | - | - | TRBV19 | 11
TGTGCCAGTAGTTATGGGGCGAGGGGTAACTATGGCTACACCTTC | CASSYGARGNYGYTF | TRBJ1-2 | - | - | TRBV19 | 15
TGTGCCAGCAGCTTAAGGGGTGCAGATACGCAGTATTTT | CASSLRGADTQYF | TRBJ2-3 | - | - | TRBV7-3 | 13
TGTGCCAGCAGCTTAGCGCTCCGCGGGGGGAATAAGAGAACGGCCCAGTACTTC | CASSLALRGGNKRTAQYF | TRBJ2-5 | - | TRBD2 | TRBV7-2 | 18
TGTGCCAGCAGCCAAGAGCAAGGGACAACCTACAATGAGCAGTTCTTC | CASSQEQGTTYNEQFF | TRBJ2-1 | - | - | TRBV3-1/TRBV3-2 | 16
TGTGCCAGCTCAACCGGGACAGGGCCTGGAAACACCATATATTTT | CASSTGTGPGNTIYF | TRBJ1-3 | - | TRBD1 | TRBV18 | 15
TGTGCCAGCAGCTTCACAAGCTTTGGGTCCATGAACACTGAAGCTTTCTTT | CASSFTSFGSMNTEAFF | TRBJ1-1 | - | - | TRBV11-2 | 17
TGTGCCACCAGTGAGGGGGGATCTGGGGCCAACGTCCTGACTTTC | CATSEGGSGANVLTF | TRBJ2-6 | - | - | TRBV24-1 | 15
TGTGCCAGCAGCCTTGATCAGGGGCGCCGTTCACCCCTCCACTTT | CASSLDQGRRSPLHF | TRBJ1-6 | few | - | TRBV5-5 | 15
TGCGCCAGCAGCTTCAGCGGGGGGGCTCAAGAGACCCAGTACTTC | CASSFSGGAQETQYF | TRBJ2-5 | - | TRBD2 | TRBV5-1 | 15
TGTGCCAGCAGCTTAGCACAAGAGACCCAGTACTTC | CASSLAQETQYF | TRBJ2-5 | - | - | TRBV7-9 | 12
TGCGCCAGCAGCTCCGAGGGGGGGAAACAGGAAGAGACCCAGTACTTC | CASSSEGGKQEETQYF | TRBJ2-5 | - | - | TRBV5-1 | 16
TGTGCCAGCAGTGCCGCGGACAGGGGTGGTCATGGCTACACCTTC | CASSAADRGGHGYTF | TRBJ1-2 | - | TRBD1 | TRBV25-1 | 15
TGTGCCAGCAGTTACGGGACGGTTGGAAACACCATATATTTT | CASSYGTVGNTIYF | TRBJ1-3 | - | - | TRBV6-5 | 14
TGTGCCAGCAGCTTCCAGGCGCCTCAGCCCCAGCATTTT | CASSFQAPQPQHF | TRBJ1-5 | - | - | TRBV7-9 | 13
TGTGCCAGCAATCGACAGGGGACCGGGGAGCTGTTTTTT | CASNRQGTGELFF | TRBJ2-2 | - | TRBD1 | TRBV2 | 13
TGTGCCACCAGCAGAGATGAGGGCGGCTATGGCTACACCTTC | CATSRDEGGYGYTF | TRBJ1-2 | - | - | TRBV15 | 14